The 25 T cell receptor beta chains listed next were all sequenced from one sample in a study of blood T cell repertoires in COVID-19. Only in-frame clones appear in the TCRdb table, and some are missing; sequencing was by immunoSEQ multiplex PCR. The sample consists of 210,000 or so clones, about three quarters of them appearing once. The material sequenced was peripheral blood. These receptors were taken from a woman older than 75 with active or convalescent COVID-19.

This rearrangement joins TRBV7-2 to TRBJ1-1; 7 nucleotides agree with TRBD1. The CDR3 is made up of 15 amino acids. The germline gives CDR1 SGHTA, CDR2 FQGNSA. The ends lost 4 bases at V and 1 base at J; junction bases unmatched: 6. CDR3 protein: CASSSYDRENTEAFF. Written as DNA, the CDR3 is TGTGCCAGCAGCTCATATGACAGGGAGAACACTGAAGCTTTCTTT.

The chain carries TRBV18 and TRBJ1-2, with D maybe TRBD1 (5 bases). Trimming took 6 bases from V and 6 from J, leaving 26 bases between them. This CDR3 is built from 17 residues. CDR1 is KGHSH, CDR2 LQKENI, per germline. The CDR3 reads CASSRDGTAPSGNGYTF. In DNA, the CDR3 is TGTGCCAGCTCGCGAGACGGGACTGCCCCTTCTGGGAATGGCTACACCTTC.

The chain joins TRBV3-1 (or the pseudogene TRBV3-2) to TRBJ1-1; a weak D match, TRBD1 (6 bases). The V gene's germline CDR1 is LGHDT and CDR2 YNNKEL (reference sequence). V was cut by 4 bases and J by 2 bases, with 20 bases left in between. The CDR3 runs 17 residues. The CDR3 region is CASSPLLGTTGNTEAFF. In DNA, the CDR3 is TGTGCCAGCAGCCCCCTGTTAGGGACGACAGGAAACACTGAAGCTTTCTTT.

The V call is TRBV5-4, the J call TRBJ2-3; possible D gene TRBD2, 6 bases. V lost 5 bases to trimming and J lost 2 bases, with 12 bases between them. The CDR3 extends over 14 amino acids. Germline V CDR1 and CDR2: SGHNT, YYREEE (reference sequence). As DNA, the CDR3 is TGTGCCAGCAGTTGGCGGGAAATCACAGATACGCAGTATTTT. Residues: CASSWREITDTQYF.

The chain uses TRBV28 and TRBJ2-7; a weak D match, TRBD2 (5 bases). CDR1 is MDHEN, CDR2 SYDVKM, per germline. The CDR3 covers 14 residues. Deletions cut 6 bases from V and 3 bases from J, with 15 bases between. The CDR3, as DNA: TGTGCCAGCAGCCTCCAGCGGAGTAACTACGAGCAGTACTTC. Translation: CASSLQRSNYEQYF.

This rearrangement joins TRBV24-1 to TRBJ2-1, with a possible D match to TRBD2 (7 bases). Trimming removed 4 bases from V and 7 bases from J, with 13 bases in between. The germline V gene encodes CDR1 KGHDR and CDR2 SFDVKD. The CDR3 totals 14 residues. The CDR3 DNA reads TGTGCCACCAGTGAAGGGGGGGCCGTAAATGAGCAGTTCTTC. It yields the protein CATSEGGAVNEQFF.

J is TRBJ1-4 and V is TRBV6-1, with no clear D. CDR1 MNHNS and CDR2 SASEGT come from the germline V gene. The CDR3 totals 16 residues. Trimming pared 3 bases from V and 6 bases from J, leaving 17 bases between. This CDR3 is CASSDPRPPRDEKLFF. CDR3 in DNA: TGTGCCAGCAGTGATCCTCGACCCCCCCGGGATGAAAAACTGTTTTTT.

The chain's CDR3 is CASSAATGILSEQYF. The CDR3 DNA sequence: TGCGCCAGCAGTGCCGCCACAGGGATACTGAGCGAGCAGTACTTC. This chain connects TRBV10-2 to TRBJ2-7; a weak D match, TRBD1 (6 bases). CDR1 WSHSY and CDR2 SAAADI come from the germline V gene. The CDR3 is made up of 15 amino acids. Trimming took off 4 bases at V and 6 bases at J, with 19 bases between the two ends.

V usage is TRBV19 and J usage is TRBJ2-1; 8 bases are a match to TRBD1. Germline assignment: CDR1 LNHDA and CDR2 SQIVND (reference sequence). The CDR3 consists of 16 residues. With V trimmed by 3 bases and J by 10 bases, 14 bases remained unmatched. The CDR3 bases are TGTGCCAGTAGTATCGACAGGGGAAGGATTGCGGGGGAGCAGTTCTTC. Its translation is CASSIDRGRIAGEQFF.

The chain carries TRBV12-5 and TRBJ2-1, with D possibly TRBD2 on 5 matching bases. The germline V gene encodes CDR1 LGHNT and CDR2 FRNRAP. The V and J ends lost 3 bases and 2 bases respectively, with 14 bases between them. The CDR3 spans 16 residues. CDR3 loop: CASGFAGSLTYNEQFF. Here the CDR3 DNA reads TGTGCTAGTGGTTTTGCGGGCAGCCTTACCTACAATGAGCAGTTCTTC.

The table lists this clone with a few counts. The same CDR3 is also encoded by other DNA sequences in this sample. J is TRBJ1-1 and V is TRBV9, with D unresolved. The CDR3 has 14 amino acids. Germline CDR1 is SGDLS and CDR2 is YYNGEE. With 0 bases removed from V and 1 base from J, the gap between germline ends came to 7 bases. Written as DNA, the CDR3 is TGTGCCAGCAGCGTAGGGGCCGGGAACACTGAAGCTTTCTTT. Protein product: CASSVGAGNTEAFF.

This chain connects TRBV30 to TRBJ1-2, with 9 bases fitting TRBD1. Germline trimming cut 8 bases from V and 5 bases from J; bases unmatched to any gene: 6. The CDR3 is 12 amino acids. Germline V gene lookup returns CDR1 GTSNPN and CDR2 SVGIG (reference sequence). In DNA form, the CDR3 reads TGTGCCCGGCGGGACAGGGCTTATGGCTACACCTTC. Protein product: CARRDRAYGYTF.

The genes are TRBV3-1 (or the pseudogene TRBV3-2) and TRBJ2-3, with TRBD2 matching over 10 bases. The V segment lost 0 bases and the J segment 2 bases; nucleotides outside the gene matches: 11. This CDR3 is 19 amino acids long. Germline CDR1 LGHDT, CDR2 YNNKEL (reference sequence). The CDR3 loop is CASSQDLSGGATATDTQYF. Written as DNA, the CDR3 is TGTGCCAGCAGCCAAGATCTAAGCGGGGGGGCTACCGCCACAGATACGCAGTATTTT.

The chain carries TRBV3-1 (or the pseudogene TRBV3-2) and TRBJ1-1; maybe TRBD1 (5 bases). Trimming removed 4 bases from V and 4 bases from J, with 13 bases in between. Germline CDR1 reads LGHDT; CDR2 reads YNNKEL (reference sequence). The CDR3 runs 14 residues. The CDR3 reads CASSRAPGGTEAFF. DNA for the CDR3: TGTGCCAGCAGCCGGGCCCCGGGGGGCACTGAAGCTTTCTTT.

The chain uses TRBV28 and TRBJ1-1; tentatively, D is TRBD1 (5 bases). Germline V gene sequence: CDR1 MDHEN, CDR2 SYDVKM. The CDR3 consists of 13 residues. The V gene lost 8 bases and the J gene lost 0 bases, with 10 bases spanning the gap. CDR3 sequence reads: CASQTEVNTEAFF. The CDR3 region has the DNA TGTGCCAGCCAGACAGAAGTGAACACTGAAGCTTTCTTT.

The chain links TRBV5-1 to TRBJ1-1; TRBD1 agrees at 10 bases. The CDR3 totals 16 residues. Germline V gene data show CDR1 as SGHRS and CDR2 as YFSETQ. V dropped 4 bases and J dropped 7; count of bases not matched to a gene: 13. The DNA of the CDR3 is TGCGCCAGCAGCCCCCGGGACAGGGGCGTAACGAATGAAGCTTTCTTT. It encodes CASSPRDRGVTNEAFF.

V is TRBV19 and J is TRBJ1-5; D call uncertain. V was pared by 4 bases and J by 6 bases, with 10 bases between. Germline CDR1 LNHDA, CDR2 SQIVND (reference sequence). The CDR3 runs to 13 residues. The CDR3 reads CASSNGVGQPQHF. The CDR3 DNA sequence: TGTGCCAGTAGTAACGGGGTGGGTCAGCCCCAGCATTTT.

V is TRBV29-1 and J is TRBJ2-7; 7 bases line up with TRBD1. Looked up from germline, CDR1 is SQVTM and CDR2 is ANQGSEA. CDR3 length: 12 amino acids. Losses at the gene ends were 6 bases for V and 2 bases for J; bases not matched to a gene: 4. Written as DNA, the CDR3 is TGCAGCGTGGCCGGGACAGCCTACGAGCAGTACTTC. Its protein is CSVAGTAYEQYF.

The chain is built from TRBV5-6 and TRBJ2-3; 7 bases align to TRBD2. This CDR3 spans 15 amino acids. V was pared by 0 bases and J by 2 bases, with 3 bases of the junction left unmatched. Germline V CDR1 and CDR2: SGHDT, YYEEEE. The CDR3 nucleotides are TGTGCCAGCAGCTTGGCGGGGGGTTCCACAGATACGCAGTATTTT. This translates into CASSLAGGSTDTQYF. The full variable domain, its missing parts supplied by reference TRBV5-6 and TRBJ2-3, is DAGVTQSPTHLIKTRGQQVTLRCSPKSGHDTVSWYQQALGQGPQFIFQYYEEEERQRGNFPDRFSGHQFPNYSSELNVNALLLGDSALYLCASSLAGGSTDTQYFGPGTRLTVL.

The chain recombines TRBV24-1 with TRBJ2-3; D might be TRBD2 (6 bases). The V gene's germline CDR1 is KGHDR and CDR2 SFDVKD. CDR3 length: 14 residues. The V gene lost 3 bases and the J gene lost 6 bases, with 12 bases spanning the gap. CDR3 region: CATSDTGGRDTQYF. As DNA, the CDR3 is TGTGCCACCAGTGATACCGGGGGAAGGGATACGCAGTATTTT.

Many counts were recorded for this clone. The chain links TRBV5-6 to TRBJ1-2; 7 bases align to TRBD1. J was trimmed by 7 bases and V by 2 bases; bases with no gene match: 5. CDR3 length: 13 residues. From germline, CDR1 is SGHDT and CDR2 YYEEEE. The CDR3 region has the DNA TGTGCCAGCAGCTTCCTCAGGGGGATTGGCTACACCTTC. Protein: CASSFLRGIGYTF.

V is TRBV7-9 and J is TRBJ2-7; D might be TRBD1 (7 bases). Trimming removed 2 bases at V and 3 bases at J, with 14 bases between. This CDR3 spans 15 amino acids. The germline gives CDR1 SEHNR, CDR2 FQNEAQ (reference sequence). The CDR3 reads CASSLSAQGGYEQYF. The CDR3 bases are TGTGCCAGCAGCTTAAGTGCCCAGGGGGGCTACGAGCAGTACTTC.

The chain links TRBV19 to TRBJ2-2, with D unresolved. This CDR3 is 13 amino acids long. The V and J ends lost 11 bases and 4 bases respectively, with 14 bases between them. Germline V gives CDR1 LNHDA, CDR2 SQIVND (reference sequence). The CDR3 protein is CASDAAFTGELFF. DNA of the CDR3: TGTGCCTCAGACGCGGCCTTCACCGGGGAGCTGTTTTTT.

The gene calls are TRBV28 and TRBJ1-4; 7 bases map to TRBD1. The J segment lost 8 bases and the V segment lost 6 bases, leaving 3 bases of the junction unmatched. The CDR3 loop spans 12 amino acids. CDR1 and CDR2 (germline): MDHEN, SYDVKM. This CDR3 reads CASRTGREKLFF. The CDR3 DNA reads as TGTGCCAGCAGGACAGGGCGCGAAAAACTGTTTTTT.

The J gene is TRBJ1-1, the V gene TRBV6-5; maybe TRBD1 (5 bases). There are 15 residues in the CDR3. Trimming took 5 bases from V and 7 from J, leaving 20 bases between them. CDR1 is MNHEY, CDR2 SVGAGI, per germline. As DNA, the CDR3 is TGTGCCAGCAGTCCGCAGGGAAGTGGTCAAGGTGAAGCTTTCTTT. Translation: CASSPQGSGQGEAFF.